This TCR beta chain is drawn from a study of CD8 T cells in ankylosing spondylitis. Notes on this clonotype: Its antigen is not identified. The junction and the germline gene differ at one end; a read error may be behind it.

TCR beta libraries were made by quantitative 5'-RACE with molecular barcodes. TCRdb used MiXCR to reprocess the 5' RACE reads, holding one entry per CDR3 protein. The sample records fewer than 250,000 distinct CDR3 sequences, approximately 10% being singletons. Study-wide findings and caveats: CD8+ disease-linked clones were present at relatively low frequencies in blood. Seven or eight highly homologous variants formed a TCR beta motif that appeared characteristic of ankylosing spondylitis blood.

This sequence originates from a male donor with ankylosing spondylitis or in good health (not recorded which). Input material: blood, either unsorted or a sorted T cell fraction (not recorded which).

In DNA form, the CDR3 reads TGTGCCAGCAGCTTACCAGGGTTTAGGAACACTGAAGTTTTCTTT. This sequence encodes CASSLPGFRNTEVFF. The gene calls are TRBV12-3 or TRBV12-4 and TRBJ1-1; weak D call: TRBD1 (5 bases). The CDR3 consists of 15 residues.